What follows describes a single T cell receptor beta chain. Germline CDR1 reads LNHNV; CDR2 reads YYDKDF (reference sequence). Trimming shortened V by 3 bases and J by 7 bases, and 9 bases separated the two germline ends. The CDR3 spans 13 residues. How the authors handled the data: Researchers report that nucleated cell counts were estimated from reference gene primer amplification. Data came from immunoSEQ multiplex PCR; TCRdb stores just in-frame clones and leaves some out. V and J calls and clone size are given by that table; D and trimming were obtained from the DNA. The sample lists some 250,000 clones, around 81% occurring once. The data were obtained in a study of blood T cell repertoires in COVID-19. The overall study: Acute-phase and convalescent COVID-19 samples originated in the United States, Italy and Spain. T cells, B-cell-depleted T cells, or PBMCs supplied cDNA or gDNA.

The TCR was taken from a woman aged 60-75 years with active or convalescent COVID-19. The chain combines TRBV15 with TRBJ1-4; D unclear. Sequenced sample: peripheral blood. In nucleotides, the CDR3 is TGTGCCACCAGCAGCTATGGTATTGAAAAACTGTTTTTT. It codes for CATSSYGIEKLFF. The variable domain in full, completed from reference TRBV15 and TRBJ1-4, reads DAMVIQNPRYQVTQFGKPVTLSCSQTLNHNVMYWYQQKSSQAPKLLFHYYDKDFNNEADTPDNFQSRRPNTSFCFLDIRSPGLGDTAMYLCATSSYGIEKLFFGSGTQLSVL.